The T cell receptor (beta chain) under discussion was sequenced for a study of blood T cells in healthy people across ages. Primed by a sample-barcoded 5' primer and a J-beta primer mix, a second PCR proceeded for about 6 to 12 cycles. TCRdb analysed the 5' RACE reads with MiXCR anew, one entry per CDR3 protein. The data contain about 1.8 million distinct CDR3 sequences, about 49% of them singletons. The V gene lost 3 bases and the J gene lost 4 bases, with 12 bases spanning the gap. The CDR3 has 14 residues. The sample comprised blood. The chain employs TRBV12-3 or TRBV12-4 and TRBJ1-1; a weak D match, TRBD1 (6 bases). This sequence was found in a woman between 40 and 55 years old in good health. CDR3 bases: TGTGCCAGCAGTTTGGGGGGGCTCGGCACTGAAGCTTTCTTT. Protein product: CASSLGGLGTEAFF.